The source of this T cell receptor beta chain is a study of shared clonotypes between healthy human individuals. For the study at large: Used for every donor were three CD4 naive, three CD4 memory, two CD8 naive and one CD8 memory plate.

The naive CD8 fraction comprised CD45RO-negative cells positively selected for CCR7 and excluded terminally differentiated effector memory CD45RA+ cells. Study results and caveats: Larger estimated richness was generally seen in naive subsets than in memory subsets.

Replicate PCRs for sorted subsets used 200 ng DNA; this equaled tens of thousands of T cell genomes. Generated by immunoSEQ multiplex PCR, the TCRdb table keeps only in-frame clones and is missing some. Of millions of clones listed, more than 85% were seen once; the top ten hold about 1.5%. As regards this clone: Its antigen remains unknown. This CDR3 is also generated by other DNA sequences in the sample.

Deletions cut 4 bases from V and 3 bases from J, with 7 bases between. CDR1 and CDR2 from the germline V gene are SGHNT and YYREEE (reference sequence). The CDR3 has 12 residues. The rearrangement links TRBV5-4 to TRBJ1-1; tentatively, D is TRBD1 (6 bases). Input material: naive CD8+ T cells from PBMCs. This receptor was taken from a man younger than 35 in good health. Some clones in this sample may be carry-over from other donors' samples. The CDR3 is CASSAGDTEAFF. DNA of the CDR3: TGTGCCAGCAGCGCAGGGGACACTGAAGCTTTCTTT.